This T cell receptor beta chain is drawn from a study of graft-versus-host responses after intestinal transplantation. Study information: All recipients were given anti-thymocyte globulin induction, and tacrolimus and steroids were then administered for around three years.

Comments on this clone: The antigen is unknown.

The CDR3 is 15 residues long. Trimming stripped 0 bases from V and 9 bases from J, with 15 bases between. CDR1 and CDR2 from the germline V gene are KGHSY and FQNENV. The method was immunoSEQ multiplex PCR; TCRdb's version includes in-frame clones alone and lacks a portion of them. The sample has roughly 99,000 clones, roughly 87% seen once. The clonotype comes from a human donor who was the organ donor for an intestinal transplant. This sample comprised unstimulated CD4+ T cells sorted from spleen or lymph node cells, obtained before transplant. V gene TRBV16 combines with J gene TRBJ2-1, with D maybe TRBD2 (5 bases). The CDR3 sequence is CASSQSASMKGEQFF. CDR3 coding DNA: TGTGCCAGCAGCCAATCGGCTAGCATGAAGGGTGAGCAGTTCTTC. The entire variable domain, with the rest obtained from reference TRBV16 and TRBJ2-1, is as follows: GEEVAQTPKHLVRGEGQKAKLYCAPIKGHSYVFWYQQVLKNEFKFLISFQNENVFDETGMPKERFSAKCLPNSPCSLEIQATKLEDSAVYFCASSQSASMKGEQFFGPGTRLTVL.